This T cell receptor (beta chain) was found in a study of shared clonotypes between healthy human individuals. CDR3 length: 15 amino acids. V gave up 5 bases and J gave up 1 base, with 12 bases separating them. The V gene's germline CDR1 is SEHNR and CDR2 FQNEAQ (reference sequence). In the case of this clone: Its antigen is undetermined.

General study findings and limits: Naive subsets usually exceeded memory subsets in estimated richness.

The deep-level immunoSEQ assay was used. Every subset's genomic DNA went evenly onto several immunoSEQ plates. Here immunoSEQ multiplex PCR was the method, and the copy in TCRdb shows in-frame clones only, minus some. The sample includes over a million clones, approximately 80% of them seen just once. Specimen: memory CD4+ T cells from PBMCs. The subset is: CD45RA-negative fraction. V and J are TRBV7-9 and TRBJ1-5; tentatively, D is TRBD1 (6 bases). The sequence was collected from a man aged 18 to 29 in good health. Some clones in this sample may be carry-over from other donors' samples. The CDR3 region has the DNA TGTGCCAGCAGCCCGACCGGACAGAGCAATCAGCCCCAGCATTTT. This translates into CASSPTGQSNQPQHF.